Given below is one TCR beta chain in context. Its specificity is not known. TCR beta CDR3 was amplified by multiplex PCR, first round 10 to 11 cycles, 32 V and 13 J primers. A single record per CDR3 protein comes from TCRdb applying MiXCR to the multiplex PCR reads. The top ten hold more than 4% of the sample, which has 21,000 or so distinct CDR3 sequences, 28% seen once. With 3 bases clipped from V and 2 bases from J, the junction kept 5 bases outside the gene matches. CDR1 is SGHRS, CDR2 YFSETQ, per germline. The CDR3 loop spans 15 amino acids. The data were taken from a study of immune heterogeneity within non-small cell lung tumors. Study background: A few squamous cell carcinomas, more than 8 non-squamous carcinomas and 1 not otherwise specified made up the tumors. General study points: Most high-frequency T-cell receptor beta clonotypes were specific to a single patient. Recurring identical dominant CDR3 beta clonotypes were observed across tumor sites within a patient, together with site-unique high-frequency clones.

Bulk tumor genomic DNA, 600 ng per sample, was used as template. Several far-apart biopsies were taken per primary tumor during surgery. Patients underwent curative surgery for non-small cell lung cancer (untreated and newly diagnosed). V is TRBV5-1 and J is TRBJ2-3, with 8 bases matching TRBD1. The specimen sequenced was lung tumor tissue. The sequence was obtained from a man aged 35-49 years with non-small cell lung cancer. For the CDR3, the DNA is TGCGCCAGCAGCTATCCGGGACAGGTCACAGATACGCAGTATTTT. This translates into CASSYPGQVTDTQYF.